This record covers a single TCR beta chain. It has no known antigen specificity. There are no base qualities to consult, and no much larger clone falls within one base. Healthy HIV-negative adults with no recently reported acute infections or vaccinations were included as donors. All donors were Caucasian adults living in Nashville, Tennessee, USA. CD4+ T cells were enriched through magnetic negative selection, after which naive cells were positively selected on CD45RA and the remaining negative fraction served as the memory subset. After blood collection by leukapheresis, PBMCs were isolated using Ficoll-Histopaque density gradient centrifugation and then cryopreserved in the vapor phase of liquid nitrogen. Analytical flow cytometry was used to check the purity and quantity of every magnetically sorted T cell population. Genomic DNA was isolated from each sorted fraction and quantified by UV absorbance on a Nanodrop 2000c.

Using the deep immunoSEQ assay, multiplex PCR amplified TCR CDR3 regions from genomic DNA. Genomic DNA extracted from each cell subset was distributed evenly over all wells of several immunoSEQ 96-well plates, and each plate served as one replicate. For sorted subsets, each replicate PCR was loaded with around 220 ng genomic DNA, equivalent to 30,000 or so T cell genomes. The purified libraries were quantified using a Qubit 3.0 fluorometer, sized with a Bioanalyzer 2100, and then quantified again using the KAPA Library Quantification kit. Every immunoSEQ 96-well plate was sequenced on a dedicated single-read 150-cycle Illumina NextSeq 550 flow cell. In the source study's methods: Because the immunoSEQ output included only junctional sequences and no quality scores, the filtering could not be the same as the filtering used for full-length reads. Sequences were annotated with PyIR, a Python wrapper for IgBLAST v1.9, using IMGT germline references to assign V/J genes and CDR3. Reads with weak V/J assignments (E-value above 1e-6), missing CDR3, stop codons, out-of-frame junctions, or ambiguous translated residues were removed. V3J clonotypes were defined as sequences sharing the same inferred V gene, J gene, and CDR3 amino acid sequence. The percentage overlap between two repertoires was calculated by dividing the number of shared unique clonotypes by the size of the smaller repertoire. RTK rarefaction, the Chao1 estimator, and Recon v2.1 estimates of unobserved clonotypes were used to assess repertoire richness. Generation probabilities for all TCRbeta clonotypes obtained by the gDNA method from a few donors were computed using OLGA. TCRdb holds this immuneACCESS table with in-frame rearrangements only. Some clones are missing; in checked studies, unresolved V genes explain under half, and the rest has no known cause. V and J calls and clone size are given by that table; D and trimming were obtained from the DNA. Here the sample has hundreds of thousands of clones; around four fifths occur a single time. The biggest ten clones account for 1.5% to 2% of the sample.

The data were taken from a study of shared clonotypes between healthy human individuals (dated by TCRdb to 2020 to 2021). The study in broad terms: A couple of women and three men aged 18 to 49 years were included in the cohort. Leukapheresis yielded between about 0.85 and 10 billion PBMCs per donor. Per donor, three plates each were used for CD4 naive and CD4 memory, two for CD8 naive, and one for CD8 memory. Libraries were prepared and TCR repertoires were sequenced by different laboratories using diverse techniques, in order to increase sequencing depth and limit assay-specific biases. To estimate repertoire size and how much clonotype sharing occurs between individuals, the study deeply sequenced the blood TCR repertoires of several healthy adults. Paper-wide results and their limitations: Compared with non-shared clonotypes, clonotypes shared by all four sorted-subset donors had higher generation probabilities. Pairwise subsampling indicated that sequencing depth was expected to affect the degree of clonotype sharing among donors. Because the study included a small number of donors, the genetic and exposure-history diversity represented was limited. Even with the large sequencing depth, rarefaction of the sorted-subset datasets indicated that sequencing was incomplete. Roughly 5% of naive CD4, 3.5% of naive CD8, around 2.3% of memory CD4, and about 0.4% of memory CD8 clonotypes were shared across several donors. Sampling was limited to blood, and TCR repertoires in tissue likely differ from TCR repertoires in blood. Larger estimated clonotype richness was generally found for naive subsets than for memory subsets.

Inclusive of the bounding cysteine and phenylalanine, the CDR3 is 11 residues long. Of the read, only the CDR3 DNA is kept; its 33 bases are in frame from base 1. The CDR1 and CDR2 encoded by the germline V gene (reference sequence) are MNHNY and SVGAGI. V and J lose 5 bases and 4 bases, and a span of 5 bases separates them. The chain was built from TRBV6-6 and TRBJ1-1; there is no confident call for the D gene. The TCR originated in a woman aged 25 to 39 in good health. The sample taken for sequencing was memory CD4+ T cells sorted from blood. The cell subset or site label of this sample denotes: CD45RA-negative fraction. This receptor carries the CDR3 CASSRGTEAFF. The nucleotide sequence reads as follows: TGTGCCAGCAGTCGGGGCACTGAAGCTTTCTTT.